This record covers a single TCR beta chain. Its antigen is unknown. No clone much larger than this one lies a single base away; base qualities are absent. This sample was taken from a study of graft-versus-host responses after intestinal transplantation (dated by TCRdb to about 2021). Context from the whole study: The transplants that recipients received were multivisceral, liver-intestinal, or isolated intestinal. Donor T cell macrochimerism was defined as a peak of at least 4% donor T cells among recipient peripheral blood mononuclear cells. To identify alloreactive clones, pre-transplant mixed lymphocyte reaction products were sequenced and compared with unstimulated pre-transplant donor and recipient T cells. Rather than going through the commercial service, samples from a few later patients were sequenced in-house on an Illumina MiSeq and processed with MiXCR. After intestinal transplantation, graft-versus-host and host-versus-graft alloreactive T cell clones were followed in the graft, circulation and bone marrow using bulk TCR-beta CDR3 sequencing. Every recipient was given anti-thymocyte globulin induction, followed by about three years of maintenance tacrolimus and steroids. A cohort of around 25 intestinal transplant recipients, including one retransplant, was enrolled, and a few patients lacking pretransplant specimens were excluded. The investigation overall reported the following: Early after transplant, peak levels of circulating GvH clones were associated with declines in HvG clones. Patients with donor T cell macrochimerism had high GvH to HvG T cell clonal ratios in their allografts. GvH clones were detected in recipient bone marrow, and some of these GvH clones were observed earlier in ileal mucosa or blood, consistent with an intestinal mucosal origin. The conclusions were limited by the relatively low number and heterogeneity of the intestinal transplant patients.

Library preparation used the immunoSEQ multiplex PCR assay. In most patients, genomic DNA was isolated using the Qiagen DNeasy Blood and Tissue Kit and sent frozen to Adaptive Biotechnologies for TCR sequencing. Adaptive Biotechnologies carried out high-throughput TCR-beta CDR3 sequencing of genomic DNA for most patients. The source study handled its data this way. Adaptive's ImmunoSEQ software supplied the TCR sequencing data for around 17 patients, while MiXCR and VDJtools were used to process three other patients. To correct CD4 versus CD8 sorting errors, any sequence found in both subsets at a frequency ratio below 5:1 was removed. CDR3 nucleotide sequences shared between donor and recipient were removed because their origin could not be assigned. Alloreactive clones required at least 2-fold expansion over unstimulated cells and minimum CFSE-low frequency of 0.002% (template counts) or 0.001% (read counts). Clones detected in sequenced pre-transplant spleen, lymph node, or MLR CFSE-low populations of the donor or recipient were defined as mappable. Cumulative frequency of alloreactive clones was calculated as a percentage of all sequences weighted by copy number. What TCRdb holds here is the immuneACCESS table cut down to in-frame rearrangements. Part of the clones is not present; checked against another copy, under half of the missing clones reflect an unresolved V gene, and the others are unexplained. That table supplies the V and J calls and clone size; D and trimming were determined from the DNA. This sample holds 130,000 to 150,000 clones; around nine tenths were observed only once. The top ten constitute 0.19% of the sample.

The CDR3 has 16 amino acids, counting the end cysteine and phenylalanine. Just the 48-base CDR3 DNA is kept, in frame starting at base 1. According to the germline V gene, CDR1 reads KGHSH and CDR2 reads LQKENI. Cut back by 3 bases and 7 bases, the V and J ends lie 19 bases apart. The time point label, read with the paper, signifies: cells obtained before transplantation from donor or recipient. CD3+CD4+ and CD3+CD8+ populations were FACS-sorted from unstimulated pre-transplant donor and recipient cells taken from spleen or lymph nodes. The sequence is built from TRBV18 and TRBJ2-1, with the D segment possibly TRBD1 or TRBD2, each aligning over 5 bases. The TCR sequence derives from a human donor who received an intestinal transplant. Sequences were derived from unstimulated CD4+ T cells sorted from spleen or lymph node cells, sampled before intestinal transplant. The nucleotides are TGTGCCAGCTCACCGGGGGATGCTAGGACTGGGAATGAGCAGTTCTTC. Translated, this gives CASSPGDARTGNEQFF.